The sample holds many counts of the clone carrying this T cell receptor (beta chain). Its target is unknown. This entry belongs to a study of breast tumors, draining lymph nodes, adjacent tissues. Study-wide findings and caveats: Tumors had less TCR diversity than lymph nodes, more than nontumor tissue. That most tumor T cells come from lymph nodes remained unproven. Most tumor T cells seemingly derive from lymph node, then expand in tumor.

TCRdb re-called the multiplex PCR reads through MiXCR, storing one row per CDR3 protein. Of 100,000 to 150,000 distinct CDR3 sequences in the sample, about 20% were seen once. This CDR3 is built from 12 residues. V was cut by 5 bases and J by 0 bases, with 8 bases left in between. Germline lookup yields CDR1 DFQATT and CDR2 SNEGSKA (reference sequence). Axillary draining lymph nodes of breast cancer patients supplied the node samples. The V call is TRBV20-1, the J call TRBJ2-7; D is perhaps TRBD2 (5 bases). This sequence was found in a female donor with breast cancer. Some clones in this sample may be carry-over from other donors' samples. The sample was axillary lymph node tissue. CDR3 amino acids: CSASSSSYEQYF. Written as DNA, the CDR3 is TGCAGTGCTTCTAGCAGCTCCTACGAGCAGTACTTC.